This TCR beta chain was observed in a study of CD8 T cells in ankylosing spondylitis. Study-wide points: Matched ankylosing spondylitis synovial fluid reportedly contained a significantly enriched population of disease-linked clones. Past studies reported some motif variants in reactive arthritis synovial fluid and blood.

V lost 5 bases and J lost 6, with 14 bases in between. CDR1 is SGHRS, CDR2 YFSETQ, per germline. The CDR3 consists of 14 residues. Researchers built TCR beta libraries using quantitative 5'-RACE with molecular barcodes. TCRdb re-derived calls from the 5' RACE reads in MiXCR, one entry per CDR3 protein. The sample has 250,000 to 350,000 distinct CDR3 sequences, roughly 20% seen once. Concerning this clonotype: The antigen is unknown.

This TCR came from a male donor with ankylosing spondylitis or in good health (not recorded which). What was sequenced was blood, either unsorted or a sorted T cell fraction (not recorded which). The rearrangement uses TRBV5-1 and TRBJ2-2, with a tentative D call TRBD1 (6 bases). The DNA of the CDR3 is TGCGCCAGCAGGGCAGGGGTTAATGCCGGGGAGCTGTTTTTT. Its translation: CASRAGVNAGELFF. Variable domain in full (rest from reference TRBV5-1 and TRBJ2-2): KAGVTQTPRYLIKTRGQQVTLSCSPISGHRSVSWYQQTPGQGLQFLFEYFSETQRNKGNFPGRFSGRQFSNSRSEMNVSTLELGDSALYLCASRAGVNAGELFFGEGSRLTVL.